A single T cell receptor (beta chain) is shown here with its context. Antigen unknown. These data are taken from a study of T cell responses to AZD1222 COVID-19 vaccine. Study results and caveats: Scientists sampled the repertoires only once the peak T cell response had passed. At baseline, just six or seven AZD1222 recipients tested seropositive.

The CDR3 has 17 residues. The V gene's germline CDR1 is SGHVS and CDR2 FQNEAQ. J was trimmed by 8 bases and V by 5 bases; bases with no gene match: 19. Method: immunoSEQ multiplex PCR; TCRdb's copy keeps in-frame clones and lacks some. The sample contains about 120,000 clones, around 92% of which appear only once. This clonotype was sampled from an adult in good health. The rearrangement links TRBV7-8 to TRBJ1-2, with 8 nucleotides matching TRBD1. The specimen comprised peripheral blood, sampled on day 0 of AZD1222 vaccination. The CDR3 loop is CASSPKRTGQVPGGYTF. The CDR3 DNA reads TGTGCCAGCAGCCCGAAGAGGACAGGGCAGGTTCCGGGAGGCTACACCTTC.